This TCR beta chain appears in the sequencing data of a study of T cell repertoires in cytomegalovirus infection (dated by TCRdb to between 2018 and 2020). For context, the study as a whole: Because public TCR beta signatures pointed to carriage of CMV infection together with the matching HLA type, the HLA type of each donor mattered for the analysis.

Here is what the overall study found, with its caveats: In the ex vivo response, HLA-C-restricted CMV-specific TCR beta clonotypes were dominant, and in two of eight donors the single most frequent clonotype came from this HLA-C-restricted group. In both this cohort and an independent cohort of several hundred donors, the cumulative frequency of public TCR beta family members distinguished carriers of CMV infection plus the relevant HLA type.

Data came from an Illumina HiSeq 1500. TCRdb reworked the public reads: Q25 trimming with fastp, MiXCR clone assembly, productive beta chains retained. Every CDR3 protein is listed once, alongside the most common genes and DNA of its rows. The sample profile shows some 300,000 distinct CDR3 sequences; under 20% of them were found once. The top ten constitute more than 10% of the sample. This clonotype was counted a few times. Its antigen is not yet known. It has no much larger one-base neighbor in the sample; base qualities were not kept. Based on the germline V gene (reference sequence), the CDR1 and CDR2 sequences are DFQATT and SNEGSKA. Including cysteine and phenylalanine, the CDR3 has 14 amino acids. The kept DNA is CDR3 alone, 42 bases in frame from the first base. Trimming leaves V shorter by 3 bases and J shorter by 1 base, with the junction holding 3 bases beyond the gene matches.

The chain employs TRBV20-1 and TRBJ2-7; 10 middle bases align to TRBD1. This clonotype was sampled from a human donor in good health (CMV status not recorded). Some clones in this sample may be carry-over from other donors' samples. Specimen: PBMCs. CDR3 region: CSARDRGGSYEQYF. The nucleotide sequence is given as TGCAGTGCTAGGGACAGGGGGGGATCCTACGAGCAGTACTTC.